This T cell receptor (beta chain) was documented in a study of CD8 T cells in ankylosing spondylitis. Study outcomes and limitations: Within ankylosing spondylitis blood, a TCR beta motif made up of eight highly homologous variants appeared to be characteristic. In reactive arthritis synovial fluid and blood, some motif variants had been reported before. A CD8+ phenotype characterized the disease-linked clones, which were relatively rare in peripheral blood. Enrichment of disease-linked clones was reportedly significant in matched ankylosing spondylitis synovial fluid.

About this clonotype itself: Its target is unknown.

Via MiXCR, TCRdb re-called the 5' RACE reads, giving one row per CDR3 protein. The data hold some 800,000 distinct CDR3 sequences, with over 9.5% observed a single time. V dropped 3 bases and J dropped 8; count of bases not matched to a gene: 3. The CDR3 covers 14 residues. Germline CDR1 reads KGHDR; CDR2 reads SFDVKD. The source is a male donor with ankylosing spondylitis. Input material: blood, either unsorted or a sorted T cell fraction (not recorded which). The gene calls are TRBV24-1 and TRBJ2-1; 10 bases align to TRBD2. The CDR3 coding sequence is TGTGCCACCAGTGATCGGCTAGCGGGAGATGAGCAGTTCTTC. Translating it yields CATSDRLAGDEQFF.